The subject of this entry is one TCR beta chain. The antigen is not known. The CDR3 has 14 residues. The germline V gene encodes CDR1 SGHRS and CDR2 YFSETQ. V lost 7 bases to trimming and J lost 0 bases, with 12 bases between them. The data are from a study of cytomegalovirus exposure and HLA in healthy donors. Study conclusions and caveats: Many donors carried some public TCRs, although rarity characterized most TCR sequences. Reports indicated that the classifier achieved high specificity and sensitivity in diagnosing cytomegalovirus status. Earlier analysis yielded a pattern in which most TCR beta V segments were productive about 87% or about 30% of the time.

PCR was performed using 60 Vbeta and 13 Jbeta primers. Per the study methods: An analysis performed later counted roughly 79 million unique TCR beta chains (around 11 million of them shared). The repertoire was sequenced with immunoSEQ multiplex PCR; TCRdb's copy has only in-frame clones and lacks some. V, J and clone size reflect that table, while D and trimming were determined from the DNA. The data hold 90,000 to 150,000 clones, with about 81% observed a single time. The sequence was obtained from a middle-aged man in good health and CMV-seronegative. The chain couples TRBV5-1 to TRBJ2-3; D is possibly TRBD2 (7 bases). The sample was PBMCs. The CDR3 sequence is CASYGGPSTDTQYF. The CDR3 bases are TGCGCCAGCTACGGGGGGCCCAGCACAGATACGCAGTATTTT.